In this sample, the clone carrying this T cell receptor beta chain turned up a few times. As yet, its antigen is unknown. Other DNA sequences in the same sample also yield this CDR3. This record comes from a study of T cell clonotyping in hematopoietic cell transplantation. Study-wide results and caveats: Recipient TCR diversity dropped after transplant; expanded clonotypes rose from day 30 to 180. No sorting was done, leaving CD4 and CD8 contributions mixed.

TCRdb's table, derived via immunoSEQ multiplex PCR, lists solely in-frame clones and lacks some. The profile shows 10,000 to 15,000 clones, around 83% of them singletons. Deletions cut 2 bases from V and 2 bases from J, with 11 bases between. From germline, CDR1 is LNHDA and CDR2 SQIVND (reference sequence). The CDR3 length is 15 residues. This specimen was PBMCs, taken 100 days after allogeneic stem cell transplant. The source is a female patient in her forties who had an allogeneic stem cell transplant from a related donor, so T cells may come from the graft donor. Some clones in this sample may be carry-over from other donors' samples. The chain has TRBV19 and TRBJ2-3; D is unclear. Here the CDR3 DNA reads TGTGCCAGTAGTATAAGGCCAAACCCCACAGATACGCAGTATTTT. Its protein is CASSIRPNPTDTQYF.